This T cell receptor beta chain is drawn from a study of siplizumab effects on memory and regulatory T cells (dated by TCRdb to between 2018 and 2021). Looking at the study overall: The study looked at the effect of siplizumab, an anti-CD2 antibody, on alloreactive T-cell subsets in allogeneic mixed lymphocyte reactions made from human PBMCs.

For this chain, trimming is 5 bases at the V end and 9 bases at the J end, and the number of junction bases without a gene match is 8. CDR1 LNHDA and CDR2 SQIVND are derived from the germline V gene (reference sequence). The CDR3 numbers 14 residues from cysteine through phenylalanine. Just CDR3 DNA is preserved here, 42 bases in frame from base 1. Results the study describes overall, beyond this receptor: The cumulative frequency of alloreactive sequences traceable to unstimulated CD4+ memory T cells was significantly reduced by siplizumab. Greater diversity appeared to be present in unstimulated naive T cells than in memory T cells, and a substantial contribution to the alloresponse seemed to be made by naive cells. No functional confirmation was obtained for the suppressive function of proliferating Tregs from siplizumab cultures. Among mappable alloreactive CD4+ clones, an average Treg-derived fraction of less than 70% was observed with siplizumab, compared with less than 35% in control reactions. Sequences below about 10^-5 frequency were poorly captured, so only a minor fraction of alloreactive clones could be mapped to unstimulated subsets. Roughly 80-97% of proliferating CD4+ or CD8+ clones could not be assigned a naive or memory phenotype.

Details on this clone: It lacks a known antigen. There are no base qualities to consult, and no much larger clone falls within one base.

Additional sequencing covered unstimulated subsets from a few donor pairs, namely CD8+ effector memory, CD4+ naive, CD8+ TEMRA, CD4+ memory and CD8+ naive. TCRbeta CDR3 sequencing was performed on sorted unstimulated T cells and on proliferating T cells recovered from mixed lymphocyte reactions. Fresh whole blood from roughly nine HLA-typed healthy donors was used as the source from which PBMCs were isolated. The library relied on the immunoSEQ multiplex PCR assay. Each sample had 90,000 to 100,000 TCR templates assayed by the deep sequencing platform. Genomic DNA extracted from sorted T cells was used for TCRbeta CDR3 sequencing. The paper's processing steps were these. The R programming language was used for clonal analysis of the TCRbeta CDR3 data. Alloreactive CD4+ and CD8+ clones were defined by comparing unstimulated samples with post-reaction CFSE-low samples. By matching sequences to the repertoires of sorted unstimulated Treg and non-Treg cells, each alloreactive CD4+ clone was assigned a regulatory or non-regulatory origin. The clones in this table, taken by TCRdb from immuneACCESS, are in-frame only. Not every clone is retained; where verified, under half of the shortfall comes from an unresolved V gene, and the cause of the rest is unknown. From that table come the V and J calls and clone size; the DNA was used to work out D and trimming. Within this sample are thousands of clones, with approximately 70% of them counted one time only. The top ten hold 48% of the sample.

Sequenced: effector memory CD8+ T cells sorted from blood. The sample's cell subset or site, from its label and the paper: unstimulated CD8+ effector memory T cells. This receptor chain uses TRBV19 and TRBJ2-1; 9 central bases correspond to TRBD1. The clonotype was recovered from a human donor in good health. The CDR3 is CASSPGQGAVEQFF. The DNA sequence is TGTGCCAGTAGTCCGGGACAGGGCGCGGTTGAGCAGTTCTTC. With the portions outside the CDR3 filled from the reference TRBV19 and TRBJ2-1 genes, the complete variable region becomes DGGITQSPKYLFRKEGQNVTLSCEQNLNHDAMYWYRQDPGQGLRLIYYSQIVNDFQKGDIAEGYSVSREKKESFPLTVTSAQKNPTAFYLCASSPGQGAVEQFFGPGTRLTVL.